Described below is a single TCR beta chain sequence and its context. The sample is drawn from a study of patients and donors after allogeneic stem cell transplantation. TCRdb used MiXCR to reprocess the RT-PCR reads, holding one entry per CDR3 protein. This repertoire shows some 31,000 distinct CDR3 sequences, 37% found once; its top ten account for just over 75%. Germline CDR1 MNHEY, CDR2 SMNVEV (reference sequence). This CDR3 has 16 amino acids. The V gene lost 6 bases and the J gene lost 6 bases, with 20 bases spanning the gap. Input material: blood, either unsorted or a sorted T cell fraction (not recorded which). V and J are TRBV27 and TRBJ1-4; D is undetermined. This sequence originates from a human donor who was either an allogeneic HSCT recipient or a stem cell or donor lymphocyte infusion donor (not recorded which). It is not recorded whose cells these are; they may come from a transplant donor. The CDR3 region is CASSSLHGLPHEKLFF. DNA for the CDR3: TGTGCCAGCAGCAGTTTACATGGGCTACCCCATGAAAAACTGTTTTTT. The entire variable domain, with the rest obtained from reference TRBV27 and TRBJ1-4, is as follows: EAQVTQNPRYLITVTGKKLTVTCSQNMNHEYMSWYRQDPGLGLRQIYYSMNVEVTDKGDVPEGYKVSRKEKRNFPLILESPSPNQTSLYFCASSSLHGLPHEKLFFGSGTQLSVL.